The 3 T cell receptor beta chains reported below all come from one sample, sequenced in a study of blood T cell repertoires in COVID-19. The repertoire was sequenced with immunoSEQ multiplex PCR; TCRdb's copy has only in-frame clones and lacks some. The sample lists 90,000 to 120,000 clones, 80% to 90% occurring once. Sequences were obtained from peripheral blood. These receptors were collected from a woman of 80 years or more with acute or convalescent COVID-19.

The rearrangement uses TRBV5-5 and TRBJ2-7; the match to TRBD2 covers 13 bases. The CDR3 has 15 amino acids. V gave up 2 bases and J gave up 2 bases; unmatched junction bases: 1. Germline V gene sequence: CDR1 SGHKS, CDR2 YYEKEE (reference sequence). CDR3 residues: CASSFGTSGTYEQYF. Written as DNA, the CDR3 is TGTGCCAGCAGCTTCGGGACTAGCGGGACCTACGAGCAGTACTTC.

The V call is TRBV5-5, the J call TRBJ1-5; D gene unclear. The CDR3 covers 18 residues. Per germline, CDR1 SGHKS and CDR2 YYEKEE (reference sequence). The V gene lost 4 bases and the J gene lost 4 bases, with 24 bases spanning the gap. The CDR3 region has the DNA TGTGCCAGCAGCCCCAGACTAGTAACCGGACCTATAAATCAGCCCCAGCATTTT. This encodes CASSPRLVTGPINQPQHF.

The chain links TRBV7-2 to TRBJ1-2; tentative D call: TRBD1 (6 bases). Germline V lookup: CDR1 SGHTA, CDR2 FQGNSA. Deletions cut 0 bases from V and 7 bases from J, with 15 bases between. The CDR3 consists of 15 residues. The chain's CDR3 is CASSLANQGWGGYTF. For the CDR3, the DNA is TGTGCCAGCAGCTTAGCGAATCAGGGGTGGGGTGGCTACACCTTC.